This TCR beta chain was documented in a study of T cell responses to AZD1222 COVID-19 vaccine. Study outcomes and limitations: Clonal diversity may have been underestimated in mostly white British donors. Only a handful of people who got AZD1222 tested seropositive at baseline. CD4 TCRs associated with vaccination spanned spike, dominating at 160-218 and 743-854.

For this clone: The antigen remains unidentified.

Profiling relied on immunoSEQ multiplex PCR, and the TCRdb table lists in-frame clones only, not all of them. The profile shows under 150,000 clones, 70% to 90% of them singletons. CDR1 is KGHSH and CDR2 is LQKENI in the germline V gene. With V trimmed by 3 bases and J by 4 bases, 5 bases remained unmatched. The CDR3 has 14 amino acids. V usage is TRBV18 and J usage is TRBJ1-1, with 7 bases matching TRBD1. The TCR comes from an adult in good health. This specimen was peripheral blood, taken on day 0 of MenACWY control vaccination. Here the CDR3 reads CASSPGQYGTEAFF. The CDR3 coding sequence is TGTGCCAGCTCACCGGGACAGTATGGCACTGAAGCTTTCTTT.